A single sample gave rise to the 11 T cell receptor beta chains below, sequenced in a study of yellow fever vaccine responses in identical twins. Each CDR3 protein gets one entry after TCRdb re-called the RT-PCR reads with MiXCR. The sample contains 9,500 or so distinct CDR3 sequences, less than 85% of which appear only once. Specimen: T cells from blood (PBMCs), unsorted or a sorted subset (not recorded which), collected before or after yellow fever vaccination (not recorded which). The receptors come from a woman between 18 and 30 years old who received the yellow fever vaccine.

This clonotype was picked up one time. V and J are TRBV10-3 and TRBJ2-7; D is unresolved. The CDR3 sequence is 12 residues long. V lost 2 bases and J lost 3, with 5 bases in between. CDR1 and CDR2 (germline): ENHRY, SYGVKD. The CDR3 DNA follows: TGTGCCATCAGTGAGAGGGACTACGAGCAGTACTTC. It codes for CAISERDYEQYF.

This clonotype was seen once. The chain uses TRBV3-1 and TRBJ2-1; 13 bases agree with TRBD2. The CDR3 is 16 amino acids. The germline V gene has CDR1 LGHDT and CDR2 YNNKEL (reference sequence). The V gene end was trimmed by 5 bases and the J gene end by 5 bases; junction bases not matched to a gene: 6. The CDR3 spells CASSAGLAGSDNEQFF. The DNA of the CDR3 is TGTGCCAGCAGCGCGGGACTAGCGGGGTCGGACAATGAGCAGTTCTTC.

V is TRBV28 and J is TRBJ2-2, with TRBD2 matching 11 bases. J gave up 7 bases and V 1 base, and 2 bases lay outside the gene matches. Per the germline V gene, CDR1 is MDHEN and CDR2 is SYDVKM. The CDR3 extends over 15 amino acids. The chain's CDR3 is CASSLSLAGVGELFF. Written as DNA, the CDR3 is TGTGCCAGCAGTTTATCACTAGCGGGAGTCGGGGAGCTGTTTTTT.

CDR3 in DNA: TGTGCCACCAGCAGTCCTCAGGTGAACACTGAAGCTTTCTTT. It translates to CATSSPQVNTEAFF. This chain uses TRBV15 with TRBJ1-1, with unresolved D. The V and J ends lost 3 bases and 0 bases respectively, with 8 bases between them. This CDR3 spans 14 amino acids. Germline CDR1 is LNHNV and CDR2 is YYDKDF (reference sequence).

The rearrangement links TRBV2 to TRBJ2-5; a possible D gene is TRBD1 (5 bases). The germline gives CDR1 SNHLY, CDR2 FYNNEI. This CDR3 has 15 residues. The V end was cut by 0 bases, the J end by 1 base, with 9 bases between. CDR3 coding DNA: TGTGCCAGCAGTGAAGCTGGGGCCTTCCAAGAGACCCAGTACTTC. Protein product: CASSEAGAFQETQYF.

This clonotype is a singleton in its sample. V and J are TRBV14 and TRBJ2-1; D gene ambiguous. Trimming took 1 base from V and 3 from J, leaving 1 base between them. Per germline, CDR1 SGHDN and CDR2 FVKESK. The CDR3 sequence is 12 residues long. In DNA form, the CDR3 reads TGTGCCAGCAGCCAAGGCTACAATGAGCAGTTCTTC. Its translation is CASSQGYNEQFF.

This chain's CDR3 is CSVTTSTDTQYF. The CDR3 coding sequence is TGCAGCGTCACCACTAGCACAGATACGCAGTATTTT. This sequence joins TRBV29-1 and TRBJ2-3; D is uncertain. Germline CDR1 SQVTM, CDR2 ANQGSEA. Trimming took 6 bases from V and 0 from J, leaving 7 bases between them. This CDR3 has 12 amino acids.

The chain joins TRBV2 to TRBJ1-1; D is perhaps TRBD1 (6 bases). In germline, CDR1 is SNHLY, CDR2 FYNNEI. Trimming removed 5 bases from V and 4 bases from J, with 14 bases in between. The CDR3 is 14 amino acids. The CDR3 sequence is CASSTSGGGTEAFF. The CDR3 DNA reads TGTGCCAGCAGTACCTCGGGAGGGGGCACTGAAGCTTTCTTT. Variable domain in full (rest from reference TRBV2 and TRBJ1-1): EPEVTQTPSHQVTQMGQEVILRCVPISNHLYFYWYRQILGQKVEFLVSFYNNEISEKSEIFDDQFSVERPDGSNFTLKIRSTKLEDSAMYFCASSTSGGGTEAFFGQGTRLTVV.

This rearrangement joins TRBV3-1 to TRBJ1-2; D remains unclear. The V and J ends lost 1 base and 8 bases respectively, with 11 bases between them. This CDR3 comprises 13 residues. Germline V CDR1 and CDR2: LGHDT, YNNKEL (reference sequence). This CDR3 reads CASSQGGSSGYTF. CDR3 nucleotide sequence: TGTGCCAGCAGCCAAGGCGGTTCTTCCGGCTACACCTTC.

The gene calls are TRBV7-9 and TRBJ1-5, with 8 positions matching TRBD1. This CDR3 region has 16 residues. Germline V gives CDR1 SEHNR, CDR2 FQNEAQ (reference sequence). V shed 5 bases and J 0 bases; nucleotides not matched to a gene: 6. The CDR3 sequence is CASSPDRELSNQPQHF. For the CDR3, the DNA is TGTGCCAGCAGCCCGGACAGGGAACTTAGCAATCAGCCCCAGCATTTT. The full variable domain, completed using reference TRBV7-9 and TRBJ1-5, is DTGVSQNPRHKITKRGQNVTFRCDPISEHNRLYWYRQTLGQGPEFLTYFQNEAQLEKSRLLSDRFSAERPKGSFSTLEIQRTEQGDSAMYLCASSPDRELSNQPQHFGDGTRLSIL.

This clonotype has only a few counts. V and J are TRBV18 and TRBJ1-1; no clear D gene. This CDR3 is 12 amino acids long. The germline CDR1 and CDR2 sequences are KGHSH and LQKENI. V lost 5 bases to trimming and J lost 1 base, with 5 bases between them. The CDR3 protein is CASSNGNTEAFF. The CDR3 nucleotides are TGTGCCAGCTCAAACGGGAACACTGAAGCTTTCTTT.